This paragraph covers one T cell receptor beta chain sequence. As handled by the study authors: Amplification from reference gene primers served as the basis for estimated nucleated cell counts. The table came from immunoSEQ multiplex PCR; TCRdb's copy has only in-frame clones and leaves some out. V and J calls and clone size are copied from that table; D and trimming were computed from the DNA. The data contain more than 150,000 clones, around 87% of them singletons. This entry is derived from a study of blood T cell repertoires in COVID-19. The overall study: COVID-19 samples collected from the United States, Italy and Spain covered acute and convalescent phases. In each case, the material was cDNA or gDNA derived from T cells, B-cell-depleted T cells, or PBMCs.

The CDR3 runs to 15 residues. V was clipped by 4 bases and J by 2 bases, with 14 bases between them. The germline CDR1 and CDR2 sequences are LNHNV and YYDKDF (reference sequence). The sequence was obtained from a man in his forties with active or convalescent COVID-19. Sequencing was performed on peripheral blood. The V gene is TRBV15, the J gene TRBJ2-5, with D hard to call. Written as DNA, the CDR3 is TGTGCCACCAGCAACCGACACGCAATACAAGAGACCCAGTACTTC. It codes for CATSNRHAIQETQYF.